This TCR beta chain came from a study of beta chain features in type 1 diabetes. General study points: TCRB CDR3s were moderately but significantly shorter in Type 1 diabetes patients in all four CD4+ subsets. Individuals with type 1 diabetes displayed fewer insertions and more deletions at VDJ junctions.

Reverse transcription of all isolated RNA meant that expressed TCRB transcripts were sequenced. The repertoire was sequenced with immunoSEQ multiplex PCR; TCRdb's copy has only in-frame clones and lacks some. The sample includes tens of thousands of clones, about 50% of them seen just once. The V and J ends lost 4 bases and 5 bases, in that order; junction bases with no gene match: 8. Germline loops: CDR1 SNHLY, CDR2 FYNNEI. There are 16 residues in the CDR3. Notes on this clone: No antigen is known for it.

Input material: central memory CD4+ T cells from blood. The chain links TRBV2 to TRBJ2-2, with TRBD1 matching 9 bases. The receptor was derived from a man aged 25-45 years with type 1 diabetes. DNA of the CDR3: TGTGCCAGCAGTGCCCAGACAGGGGGATTAACCGGGGAGCTGTTTTTT. Encoded protein: CASSAQTGGLTGELFF.